The 9 T cell receptor beta chains reported below all come from one sample, sequenced in a study of blood T cell repertoires in COVID-19. The protocol was immunoSEQ multiplex PCR, while the TCRdb copy is restricted to in-frame clones and leaves out a portion. The sample records some 150,000 clones, approximately 86% being singletons. Sequencing used peripheral blood. Receptor source: a woman aged 60 to 75 with acute or convalescent COVID-19.

J is TRBJ1-5 and V is TRBV13; D might be TRBD1 (6 bases). Germline assignment: CDR1 PRHDT and CDR2 FYEKMQ (reference sequence). V was cut by 5 bases and J by 2 bases, with 13 bases left in between. CDR3 size: 15 residues. Here the CDR3 reads CASSLNGQRNQPQHF. As DNA, the CDR3 is TGTGCCAGCAGCCTTAATGGACAGCGCAATCAGCCCCAGCATTTT.

This sequence joins TRBV4-3 and TRBJ1-2; 9 bases fit TRBD1. In germline, CDR1 is LGHNA, CDR2 YSLEER. This CDR3 comprises 15 residues. V shed 0 bases and J 7 bases; nucleotides not matched to a gene: 6. The CDR3 loop reads CASSQDRRQGGGYTF. DNA for the CDR3: TGCGCCAGCAGCCAAGACAGAAGACAGGGGGGTGGCTACACCTTC.

The chain employs TRBV18 and TRBJ2-7, with D possibly TRBD2 on 5 matching bases. The CDR3 is 13 amino acids. The germline V and J ends were trimmed by 3 bases and 3 bases, with 9 bases remaining between them. From germline, CDR1 is KGHSH and CDR2 LQKENI. The CDR3 bases are TGTGCCAGCTCACCGGCGGGCATCTACGAGCAGTACTTC. Protein sequence: CASSPAGIYEQYF.

On this clone itself: Sequence at one end of the junction differs from germline and may be a read error. V usage is TRBV30 and J usage is TRBJ1-2; D is unresolved. CDR3 length: 10 residues. The germline gives CDR1 GTSNPN, CDR2 SVGIG (reference sequence). This CDR3 reads CAWSTKYPCF. The DNA of the CDR3 is TGTGCCTGGAGTACAAAATATCCGTGCTTC. Full variable domain (outside the CDR3, taken from reference TRBV30 and TRBJ1-2): SQTIHQWPATLVQPVGSPLSLECTVEGTSNPNLYWYRQAAGRGLQLLFYSVGIGQISSEVPQNLSASRPQDRQFILSSKKLLLSDSGFYLCAWSTKYPCFGSGTRLTVV.

J is TRBJ2-3 and V is TRBV19; 9 bases align to TRBD2. Per the germline V gene, CDR1 is LNHDA and CDR2 is SQIVND (reference sequence). The CDR3 runs to 16 residues. Germline trimming cut 5 bases from V and 2 bases from J; bases unmatched to any gene: 8. CDR3 nucleotide sequence: TGTGCCAGTAGTTCACCCTCTAGCGGGGCCACAGATACGCAGTATTTT. Protein product: CASSSPSSGATDTQYF.

The CDR3 DNA reads as TGTGCCAGCAATCTGAGCGGGGGGAGCCCAGATACGCAGTATTTT. The encoded protein is CASNLSGGSPDTQYF. This rearrangement joins TRBV2 to TRBJ2-3, with 9 nucleotides matching TRBD2. The CDR3 loop spans 15 amino acids. Looked up from germline, CDR1 is SNHLY and CDR2 is FYNNEI. Trimming took 7 bases from V and 4 from J; bases not matched to a gene: 9.

This clone was recorded only once. This sequence joins TRBV7-8 and TRBJ1-5, with no clear D. Germline CDR1 reads SGHVS; CDR2 reads FQNEAQ. The V gene lost 1 base and the J gene lost 5 bases, with 6 bases spanning the gap. CDR3 length: 13 amino acids. The DNA for the CDR3 is TGTGCCAGCAGCTTAGTGGGCCATCAGCCCCAGCATTTT. As protein: CASSLVGHQPQHF.

This clone was found a few times. The rearrangement uses TRBV3-1 (or the pseudogene TRBV3-2) and TRBJ2-2, with D unclear. The CDR3 covers 13 residues. With 4 bases removed from V and 3 bases from J, the gap between germline ends came to 6 bases. Germline V lookup: CDR1 LGHDT, CDR2 YNNKEL (reference sequence). The CDR3 region is CASSLLYTGELFF. CDR3 DNA sequence: TGTGCCAGCAGCCTACTTTACACCGGGGAGCTGTTTTTT.

This chain connects TRBV4-1 to TRBJ1-2, with D tentatively TRBD1 (6 bases). This CDR3 spans 15 amino acids. Trimming removed 4 bases from V and 8 bases from J, with 20 bases in between. The germline V gene encodes CDR1 MGHRA and CDR2 YSYEKL. The CDR3 DNA sequence: TGCGCCAGCAGCCCGGACCCGGGACAAGATAGAGGCTACACCTTC. It encodes CASSPDPGQDRGYTF.